The 23 T cell receptor beta chains in this list originate from one sample, sequenced in a study of early T cells in non-severe SARS-CoV-2 infection. MiXCR, run by TCRdb on the 5' RACE reads, gives a single entry per CDR3 protein. The sample carries more than 25,000 distinct CDR3 sequences, about 2.7% recorded once. The sequencing sample was made of whole blood. The receptors derive from an adult who was a healthcare worker with PCR-confirmed SARS-CoV-2 infection or an uninfected control (not recorded which).

This clonotype was picked up many times. The V gene is TRBV11-3, the J gene TRBJ2-2; 8 positions match TRBD2. The CDR3 is 16 amino acids. The J segment lost 2 bases and the V segment lost 3 bases, leaving 5 bases of the junction unmatched. Germline V gene lookup returns CDR1 SGHNT and CDR2 YENEEA. DNA of the CDR3: TGTGCCAGCAGCTTGGTGGCGGGGGGAAACACCGGGGAGCTGTTTTTT. Protein product: CASSLVAGGNTGELFF.

This clonotype has a count of ten or more. The rearrangement joins TRBV2 to TRBJ2-4; 8 nucleotides match TRBD1. The junction had 8 bases not matched to a gene; V was cut back by 7 bases and J by 3 bases. This CDR3 has 15 residues. The V gene's germline CDR1 is SNHLY and CDR2 FYNNEI. CDR3 protein: CASTWGQEDKNIQYF. CDR3 in DNA: TGTGCCAGCACGTGGGGACAGGAGGACAAAAACATTCAGTACTTC. Variable domain in full (rest from reference TRBV2 and TRBJ2-4): EPEVTQTPSHQVTQMGQEVILRCVPISNHLYFYWYRQILGQKVEFLVSFYNNEISEKSEIFDDQFSVERPDGSNFTLKIRSTKLEDSAMYFCASTWGQEDKNIQYFGAGTRLSVL.

This clonotype was counted at least ten times. This chain joins TRBV6-2 or TRBV6-3 and TRBJ2-5, with D perhaps given as TRBD1 or TRBD2 (5 bases each). V was pared by 7 bases and J by 0 bases, with 12 bases between. Germline CDR1 reads MNHEY; CDR2 reads SVGEGT. The CDR3 has 14 amino acids. This CDR3 is CASIGGPYQETQYF. The CDR3 DNA is TGTGCCAGCATTGGGGGACCCTACCAAGAGACCCAGTACTTC.

This clonotype was recorded many times. The gene calls are TRBV10-3 and TRBJ1-2; D gene unclear. V was cut by 3 bases and J by 5 bases, with 7 bases left in between. Germline CDR1 is ENHRY and CDR2 is SYGVKD. This CDR3 has 12 residues. In DNA form, the CDR3 reads TGTGCCATCAGTGACAGCCGTTATGGCTACACCTTC. Protein product: CAISDSRYGYTF.

The table lists this clonotype with many counts. The chain recombines TRBV9 with TRBJ1-3, with D possibly TRBD1 on 5 matching bases. Germline V gene lookup returns CDR1 SGDLS and CDR2 YYNGEE. V lost 3 bases, J lost 4 bases, and 5 bases lay in between. CDR3 length equals 12 residues. The CDR3 DNA sequence: TGTGCCAGCAGCGGACAGGGAAACACCATATATTTT. Its translation: CASSGQGNTIYF.

This clonotype showed up many times. The chain uses TRBV7-6 and TRBJ2-3, with D hard to call. The CDR3 length is 13 residues. Between the trimmed V and J ends, which lost 3 bases and 8 bases, there was a span of 12 bases. The V gene's germline CDR1 is SGHVS and CDR2 FNYEAQ. The CDR3 DNA follows: TGTGCCAGCAGCTTGGGGTCTCAGCTTACGCAGTATTTT. It translates to CASSLGSQLTQYF.

There are many counts of this clonotype. The rearrangement uses TRBV10-3 and TRBJ1-5; 9 nucleotides align to TRBD1. CDR3 length: 17 amino acids. The germline V gene has CDR1 ENHRY and CDR2 SYGVKD. V was pared by 0 bases and J by 7 bases, with 10 bases of the junction left unmatched. The chain's CDR3 is CAISESPGTGFGQPQHF. The CDR3 DNA is TGTGCCATCAGTGAGTCCCCCGGGACAGGGTTCGGCCAGCCCCAGCATTTT.

Many counts were recorded for this clonotype. This chain connects TRBV12-3 or TRBV12-4 to TRBJ2-5; D possibly corresponds to TRBD2 (7 bases). V gave up 7 bases and J gave up 1 base, with 13 bases separating them. There are 14 residues in the CDR3. This CDR3 reads CASTWGGPQETQYF. In DNA form, the CDR3 reads TGTGCCAGCACCTGGGGGGGGCCCCAAGAGACCCAGTACTTC.

By share, this clonotype counts as medium-sized. The chain uses TRBV24-1 and TRBJ2-1; 13 bases agree with TRBD2. The V gene's germline CDR1 is KGHDR and CDR2 SFDVKD. Trimming took 4 bases from V and 0 from J; bases not matched to a gene: 8. The CDR3 sequence is 19 residues long. CDR3 coding DNA: TGTGCCACCAGTGACTCCGGACTAGCGGGGGTCACCTCCTACAATGAGCAGTTCTTC. Translation: CATSDSGLAGVTSYNEQFF.

This clonotype occurred once. A much larger clone is a single base away; this may be a read error. The chain recombines TRBV7-2 with TRBJ1-4, with D possibly being TRBD1 (6 bases). Germline loops: CDR1 SGHTA, CDR2 FQGNSA. This CDR3 spans 15 amino acids. The CDR3 coding sequence is TGTGCCAGCAGCACTCCGGGACATGATAATGAAAAACTGGTTTTT. Its translation is CASSTPGHDNEKLVF.

This clonotype was recorded at least ten times. The chain employs TRBV29-1 and TRBJ1-1; D uncertain. V dropped 5 bases and J dropped 1 base, with 5 bases sitting between them. CDR3 size: 11 residues. Germline CDR1 reads SQVTM; CDR2 reads ANQGSEA. The CDR3 region has the DNA TGCAGCGTTTTCGGGAACACTGAAGCTTTCTTT. Its translation: CSVFGNTEAFF.

At least ten counts were recorded for this clonotype. The rearrangement links TRBV5-4 to TRBJ2-5; maybe TRBD1 (6 bases). Germline lookup yields CDR1 SGHNT and CDR2 YYREEE (reference sequence). Trimming cost V 0 bases and J 4 bases, with 13 bases left between them. CDR3 length equals 15 residues. CDR3 loop: CASSLGRGRGETQYF. DNA of the CDR3: TGTGCCAGCAGCTTGGGCAGGGGCCGGGGAGAGACCCAGTACTTC.

This clonotype was seen a handful of times. This chain uses TRBV18 with TRBJ1-4; D is ambiguous. The CDR3 runs 15 residues. Germline V gives CDR1 KGHSH, CDR2 LQKENI. The V end lost 2 bases, the J end lost 4 bases, and 11 bases lay between the germline ends. CDR3 sequence reads: CASSPGSIYNEKLFF. CDR3 sequence (DNA): TGTGCCAGCTCACCAGGCAGCATTTATAATGAAAAACTGTTTTTT.

In this sample, this clonotype turned up many times. The chain uses TRBV5-1 and TRBJ2-5, with D perhaps TRBD2 (5 bases). The length of the CDR3 is 13 residues. Trimming removed 1 base at V and 5 bases at J, with 9 bases between. Germline V lookup: CDR1 SGHRS, CDR2 YFSETQ. The CDR3 is CASSLSGPETQYF. CDR3 bases: TGCGCCAGCAGCTTGAGCGGCCCGGAGACCCAGTACTTC.

Many counts were recorded for this clonotype. This rearrangement joins TRBV24-1 to TRBJ1-1; 7 bases match TRBD1. Per germline, CDR1 KGHDR and CDR2 SFDVKD. The CDR3 has 11 amino acids. The J segment lost 11 bases and the V segment lost 7 bases, leaving 6 bases of the junction unmatched. CDR3: CATSQQGRAFF. DNA for the CDR3: TGTGCCACCAGCCAACAGGGGAGGGCTTTCTTT.

This clonotype was counted at least ten times. The chain employs TRBV6-5 and TRBJ2-5; D gene ambiguous. V lost 6 bases to trimming and J lost 5 bases, with 10 bases between them. The CDR3 runs 12 residues. The germline CDR1 and CDR2 sequences are MNHEY and SVGAGI. CDR3 amino acids: CASRSGRETQYF. Written as DNA, the CDR3 is TGTGCCAGCAGAAGTGGTCGCGAGACCCAGTACTTC.

This clonotype was recorded at least ten times. The rearrangement uses TRBV2 and TRBJ2-7, with TRBD1 identical over 8 bases. J was trimmed by 7 bases and V by 5 bases; bases with no gene match: 7. The CDR3 runs 13 residues. The germline gives CDR1 SNHLY, CDR2 FYNNEI. The CDR3: CASSQTGVGEQYV. The CDR3 DNA reads as TGTGCCAGCAGTCAGACAGGGGTTGGGGAGCAGTACGTC.

This clonotype counts as medium-sized. The rearrangement uses TRBV7-3 and TRBJ1-6; D is unresolved. The CDR3 length is 16 residues. Trimming removed 1 base at V and 8 bases at J, with 15 bases between. Per germline, CDR1 SGHTA and CDR2 FQGTGA. The CDR3 loop reads CASSLMARTFDSPLHF. The DNA for the CDR3 is TGTGCCAGCAGCTTAATGGCTCGGACGTTTGATTCACCCCTCCACTTT.

The V call is TRBV5-1, the J call TRBJ2-7, with 7 bases that match TRBD1. The germline V gene has CDR1 SGHRS and CDR2 YFSETQ. V lost 5 bases and J lost 5; bases outside the gene matches: 7. This CDR3 has 13 residues. The CDR3 sequence: CASRWDSGDEQYV. The CDR3 DNA is TGCGCCAGCAGATGGGACAGCGGAGACGAGCAGTACGTC.

This clonotype was counted many times. The V gene is TRBV20-1, the J gene TRBJ1-5; the match to TRBD1 covers 9 bases. V lost 5 bases and J lost 4; bases outside the gene matches: 3. The CDR3 is made up of 13 amino acids. In germline, CDR1 is DFQATT, CDR2 SNEGSKA (reference sequence). The CDR3 protein is CSADGTGNQPQHF. The CDR3 nucleotides are TGCAGTGCTGACGGGACAGGGAATCAGCCCCAGCATTTT.

This clonotype was detected many times. This chain uses TRBV29-1 with TRBJ2-3, with a tentative D call TRBD1 (5 bases). The CDR3 is 14 residues long. Looked up from germline, CDR1 is SQVTM and CDR2 is ANQGSEA. V lost 1 base, J lost 2 bases, and 10 bases lay in between. The CDR3 loop is CSVEGRTHTDTQYF. As DNA, the CDR3 is TGCAGCGTTGAAGGAAGGACACACACAGATACGCAGTATTTT.

By share of the sample, this clonotype is medium-sized (0.01 to 0.1%). The genes are TRBV12-3 or TRBV12-4 and TRBJ1-2; D is uncertain. Trimming removed 5 bases at V and 5 bases at J, with 12 bases between. The CDR3 covers 13 residues. The CDR3 bases are TGTGCCAGCAGTCCCCAGGTCGTATATGGCTACACCTTC. This encodes CASSPQVVYGYTF.

This clonotype was seen a few times. Given a much more abundant clone one base away, this may be a read error. This rearrangement joins TRBV19 to TRBJ2-3; 8 bases agree with TRBD1. Trimming cost V 6 bases and J 3 bases; bases outside gene matches: 8. The CDR3 spans 15 residues. Germline lookup yields CDR1 LNHDA and CDR2 SQIVND (reference sequence). The CDR3 DNA sequence: TGTGCCAGTAGAGACAGGGGACATGGGACAGATACGCAGTATTTT. It encodes CASRDRGHGTDTQYF.